This TCR beta chain stems from a study of blood T cells in healthy people across ages. General observations from the study: CMV status of donors was not determined, possibly confounding expanded clonotype changes.

A second roughly 6 to 12 cycle PCR used barcoded and J-beta primers. MiXCR was run by TCRdb on the 5' RACE reads, yielding one entry per CDR3 protein. Of over 1,300,000 distinct CDR3 sequences in the sample, 59% were seen once. Of note for this clonotype: The target antigen is unknown.

Trimming shortened V by 7 bases and J by 11 bases, and 20 bases separated the two germline ends. There are 13 residues in the CDR3. The receptor's source is a man aged 18 to 30 in good health. This sequence joins TRBV12-3 or TRBV12-4 and TRBJ2-5; D uncertain. What was sequenced was blood. The CDR3 bases are TGTGCCAGCACTGTGGCGGTCGGCAATGAGCAGTACTTC. It yields the protein CASTVAVGNEQYF.